This TCR beta chain was sequenced for a study of blood T cell repertoires in COVID-19. CDR1 and CDR2 (germline): SQVTM, ANQGSEA. V shed 7 bases and J shed 5 bases, with 15 bases lying between them. This CDR3 has 13 residues. The study assigned cohorts using participant-reported clinical history. Data came from immunoSEQ multiplex PCR; TCRdb stores just in-frame clones and leaves some out. The table records almost 250,000 clones, almost 85% of them present only once. The source of this sequence is a woman aged 45-60 years with acute COVID-19. Input material: PBMCs or T cells enriched from blood (not recorded which). The chain links TRBV29-1 to TRBJ2-1; D is tentatively TRBD1 or TRBD2 (5 bases each). The CDR3 coding sequence is TGCAGCGGGGGGTCCCGTGCGGACAATGAGCAGTTCTTC. Its translation is CSGGSRADNEQFF.